This T cell receptor beta chain was profiled in a study of blood T cell repertoires in COVID-19. Study summary: Spain, Italy and the United States supplied samples that represented acute and convalescent COVID-19. Sources were T cells, B-cell-depleted T cells, or PBMCs; the material itself was cDNA or gDNA.

In the study's own analysis: Scientists estimated how many nucleated cells there were by amplifying reference gene primers. Produced via immunoSEQ multiplex PCR; TCRdb's table is partial and in-frame only. That table supplies the V and J calls and clone size; D and trimming were determined from the DNA. The sample contains approximately 250,000 clones, about 90% of which appear only once. This CDR3 has 16 amino acids. V shed 0 bases and J 2 bases; nucleotides not matched to a gene: 6. In germline, CDR1 is SGHVS, CDR2 FQNEAQ. Participant-reported clinical history was the basis for cohort assignment. This rearrangement joins TRBV7-8 to TRBJ2-7; 8 bases fit TRBD2. This TCR came from a woman aged 25 to 39 with acute COVID-19. The sequencing sample was made of PBMCs or T cells enriched from blood (not recorded which). CDR3 region: CASSLALWTSPYEQYF. The CDR3 nucleotides are TGTGCCAGCAGCTTAGCGCTGTGGACTAGCCCCTACGAGCAGTACTTC.